This TCR beta chain was observed in a study of control samples from healthy donors and cancer patients. V was pared by 2 bases and J by 5 bases, with 15 bases between. The germline V gene encodes CDR1 SGHDN and CDR2 FVKESK. CDR3 length equals 15 residues. Here immunoSEQ multiplex PCR was the method, and the copy in TCRdb shows in-frame clones only, minus some. This sample carries 70,000 to 95,000 clones, approximately 90% of them seen once, and the ten largest clones take roughly 0.9%. The specimen sequenced was blood. This receptor was taken from a woman under 40 in good health. The rearrangement joins TRBV14 to TRBJ2-5; no reliable D call. CDR3 coding DNA: TGTGCCAGCAGCCAATATACGGGTGAAGGCGAGACCCAGTACTTC. It translates to CASSQYTGEGETQYF.